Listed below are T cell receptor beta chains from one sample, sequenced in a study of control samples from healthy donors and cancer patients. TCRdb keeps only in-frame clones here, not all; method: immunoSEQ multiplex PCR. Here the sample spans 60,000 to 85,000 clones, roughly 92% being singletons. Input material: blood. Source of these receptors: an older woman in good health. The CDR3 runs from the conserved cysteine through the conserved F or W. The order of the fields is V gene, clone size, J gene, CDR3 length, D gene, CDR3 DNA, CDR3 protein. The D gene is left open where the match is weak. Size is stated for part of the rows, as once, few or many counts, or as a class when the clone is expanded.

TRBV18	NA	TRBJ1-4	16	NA	TGTGCCAGCTCACCGTCGAGGGGCGCGGCTAATGAAAAACTGTTTTTT	CASSPSRGAANEKLFF
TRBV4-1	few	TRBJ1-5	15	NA	TGCGCCAGCAGCCAAGTCCGGGACAGCAATCAGCCCCAGCATTTT	CASSQVRDSNQPQHF
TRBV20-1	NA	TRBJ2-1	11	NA	TGCAGTGCTAGCCTTTGGGATGAGCAGTTCTTC	CSASLWDEQFF
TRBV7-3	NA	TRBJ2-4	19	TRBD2	TGTGCCAGCAGCCAGAAAACAAAGTTGAGGGGAGGGCCGGGAAACATTCAGTACTTC	CASSQKTKLRGGPGNIQYF
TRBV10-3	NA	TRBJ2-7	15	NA	TGTGCCATCAGTGAGAGCAGCGGTCGGCCCTACGAGCAGTACTTC	CAISESSGRPYEQYF
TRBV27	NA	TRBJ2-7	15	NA	TGTGCCAGCTCATCCTCCAGCGGTGGTAGGTACGAGCAGTACTTC	CASSSSSGGRYEQYF
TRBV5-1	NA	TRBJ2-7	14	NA	TGCGCCAGCAGCTTAGGGCTAGAGGACTACGAGCAGTACTTC	CASSLGLEDYEQYF
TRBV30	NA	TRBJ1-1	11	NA	TGTGCCTGGAGTAGTGGGGGGCAAGCTTTCTTT	CAWSSGGQAFF
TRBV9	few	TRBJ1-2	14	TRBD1	TGTGCCAGCAGCGTAGCTGTGACAGGGGACCCCGGAGCCTTC	CASSVAVTGDPGAF
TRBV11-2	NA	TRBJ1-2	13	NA	TGTGCCAGCAGCCCCGCTGGTAACTATGGCTACACCTTC	CASSPAGNYGYTF
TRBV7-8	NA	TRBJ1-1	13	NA	TGTGCCAGCAGCTTACGCTCCTTCGGGGAAGCTTTCTTT	CASSLRSFGEAFF
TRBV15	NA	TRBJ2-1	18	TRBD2	TGTGCCACCAGGGGAGACACCGGGACTAGCTTATCCTACAATGAGCAGTTCTTC	CATRGDTGTSLSYNEQFF
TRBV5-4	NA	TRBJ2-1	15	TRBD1	TGTGCCAGCAGCACACTGCTAACAGGGGGAGATGAGCAGTTCTTC	CASSTLLTGGDEQFF
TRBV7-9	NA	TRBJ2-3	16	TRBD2	TGTGCCAGCAGCTTAAGGGCGGGAGGTAAAGGAGATACGCAGTATTTT	CASSLRAGGKGDTQYF
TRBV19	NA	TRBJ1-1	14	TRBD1	TGTGCCAGTAGTACCGACAGGGGTTACACTGAAGCTTTCTTT	CASSTDRGYTEAFF
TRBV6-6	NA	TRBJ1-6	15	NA	TGTGCCAGCAGTCTATCTCTCGGTTTTTTATCACCCCTCCACTTT	CASSLSLGFLSPLHF
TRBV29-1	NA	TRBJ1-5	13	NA	TGCAGCGTTGCGCCGGGACTGGGTCAGCCCCAGCATTTT	CSVAPGLGQPQHF
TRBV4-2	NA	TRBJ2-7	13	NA	TGTGCCAGCAGCCCCGGCAGGACGGCGGAGCAGTACTTC	CASSPGRTAEQYF
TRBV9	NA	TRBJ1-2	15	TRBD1	TGTGCCAGCAGCCTCCGGGACAGGGGTATGGATGGCTACACCTTC	CASSLRDRGMDGYTF
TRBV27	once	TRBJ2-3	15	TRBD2	TGTGCCAGATTAACGCACGGGACTAGAACAGATACGCAGTATTTT	CARLTHGTRTDTQYF
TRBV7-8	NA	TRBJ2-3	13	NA	TGTGCCAGCAGCTTAGGGGCCCCAGATACGCAGTATTTT	CASSLGAPDTQYF
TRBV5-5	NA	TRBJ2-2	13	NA	TGTGCCAGCAGCTTGGAGGGGGCCGGGGAGCTGTTTTTT	CASSLEGAGELFF
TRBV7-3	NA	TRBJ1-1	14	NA	TGTGCCAGCAGCCCAGGCCAGGGGTGGTCTGAAGCTTTCTTT	CASSPGQGWSEAFF
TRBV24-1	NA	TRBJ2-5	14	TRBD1	TGTGCCACCAGTGACCGCGGACAGGGTGAGACCCAGTACTTC	CATSDRGQGETQYF
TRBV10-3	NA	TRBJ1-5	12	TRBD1	TGTGCCATCGCGACAGGGAATCAGCCCCAGCATTTT	CAIATGNQPQHF
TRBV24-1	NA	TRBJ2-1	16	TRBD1	TGTGCCACCAGTGATTCATCAGGGGGTTCCTACAATGAGCAGTTCTTC	CATSDSSGGSYNEQFF
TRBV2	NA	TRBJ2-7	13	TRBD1	TGTGCCAGCACCACCCGACAGGGTGTCGAGCAGTACTTC	CASTTRQGVEQYF
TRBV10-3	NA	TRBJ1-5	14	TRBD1	TGTGCCATCAGTGAAACAGGGGGGAATCAGCCCCAGCATTTT	CAISETGGNQPQHF
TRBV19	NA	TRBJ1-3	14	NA	TGTGCCAGTCGTAGTATTACCGCTGGAAACACCATATATTTT	CASRSITAGNTIYF